These T cell receptor beta chains were read from a single sample in a study of cytomegalovirus exposure and HLA in healthy donors. TCRdb keeps only in-frame clones here, not all; method: immunoSEQ multiplex PCR. The data contain approximately 100,000 clones, around 67% of them seen just once; the ten biggest clones take up roughly 3.3%. The sample consisted of PBMCs. The receptor source for this set is a woman in her forties or fifties in good health and CMV-seronegative. CDR3s include the opening cysteine and the closing phenylalanine or tryptophan.

V	CDR3
TRBV7-2	CARSPPPGVGTDTQYF
TRBV28	CASSIPPWQEHFEQYF
TRBV5-1	CASSSGQGVGNTIYF
TRBV4-2	CASSQDLRSWETQYF
TRBV2	CASSDFGTGEETQYF
TRBV7-9	CASSSLQGGTEAFF
TRBV10-3	CAISDHRGEQYF
TRBV5-1	CASREGTSPTYEQYF
TRBV6-5	CATKRASGYEQYF
TRBV5-8	CASSLWGGGSDEQFF
TRBV6-5	CASTGRNTEAFF
TRBV10-2	CASSGSGRDLGGNTIYF
TRBV19	CASSTRQGRLDGYTF
TRBV7-2	CASSEGQGSYETQYF
TRBV15	CATSTRAGSGNQPQHF
TRBV5-8	CASVGTGMGNEQFF
TRBV18	CTSSPPGTTNTEAFF
TRBV6-1	CASSQGRTVSTEAFF
TRBV25-1	CASSEPGTGGTEAFF
TRBV7-7	CASSFGSGSNEQFF
TRBV6-5	CASSYSVAGPSEQYF
TRBV7-9	CASTPPGTGGYNEQFF
TRBV5-1	CASSLGAQSMGYTF
TRBV15	CATSRDTGLEQPQYF
TRBV6-5	CASSPAGAYEQYF
TRBV6-5	CASRPLGQGYGYTF
TRBV27	CASTGGKTSGGAWTGELFF
TRBV2	CASRTPGQTYNEQFF
TRBV18	CASSPSGDGYGYTF
TRBV7-3	CASSPNSGQETQYF
TRBV28	CASSLGSGTGTILFF
TRBV11-3	CASSSLRGSELFF
TRBV7-9	CASSLEAGWADTQYF
TRBV28	CASRFTSGRYHEQYF
TRBV6-5	CASSWSGGEMDTQYF
TRBV28	CASSSTWGGGTYEQYF
TRBV7-9	CASSHRDRGRYEQFF
TRBV25-1	CASSEPVSGSTQYF
TRBV9	CASSATGGGNQPQHF
TRBV5-6	CASSLGGQGALGELFF
TRBV28	CASSALRGFGEQYF
TRBV19	CASSTPGLEYTGELFF
TRBV6-6	CASSLYSAGELFF
TRBV13	CASSSGTSGSYNEQFF
TRBV9	CASSVATPARGISGANVLTF
TRBV7-8	CASSWDWGYNSPLHF
TRBV7-3	CASSLIGDRNNEQFF
TRBV7-7	CASSHGTEETQYF
TRBV9	CASSVVSSGTDTQYF
TRBV5-1	CASSLQAHNEQFF
TRBV7-2	CASSSGPEGTQYF
TRBV6-5	CASSSSRTILYEQYF
TRBV18	CASSRGGTDTQYF
TRBV19	CATRGQLYGYTF
TRBV19	CASSIGQGVEKLFF
TRBV19	CASSVRLDSYEQYF
TRBV19	CATRQGPDQPQHF
TRBV6-6	CASSYVTGGYGYTF
TRBV5-4	CASSPAGVGNTIYF
TRBV7-2	CASSGRASLAGGRGETQYF